This T cell receptor (beta chain) stems from a study of cytomegalovirus exposure and HLA in healthy donors. About this clone itself: Its antigen is not known.

Primers included in the PCR were 60 Vbeta and 13 Jbeta primers. Sequenced by immunoSEQ multiplex PCR; TCRdb stores in-frame clones only, minus some. The data hold roughly 120,000 clones, with 60% to 85% observed a single time. Whole-study results and caveats: In an earlier analysis, most TCR beta V segments were productive about 87% or about 30% of the time.

Germline V gene data show CDR1 as MDHEN and CDR2 as SYDVKM. V lost 4 bases and J lost 0, with 12 bases in between. CDR3 length equals 15 residues. V is TRBV28 and J is TRBJ2-5; D unresolved. The sequenced material came from PBMCs. The TCR comes from a woman in her sixties in good health and CMV-seropositive. The CDR3 sequence is CASSSLRQNQETQYF. The CDR3 DNA sequence: TGTGCCAGCAGTTCCCTGCGACAAAACCAAGAGACCCAGTACTTC.